Listed below are T cell receptor beta chains from one sample, sequenced in a study of blood T cell repertoires in COVID-19. Clones were read by immunoSEQ multiplex PCR, and TCRdb kept only the in-frame ones, dropping some. Here the sample spans some 120,000 clones, roughly four fifths being singletons. Specimen: PBMCs or T cells enriched from blood (not recorded which). Source of these receptors: a man aged 25-45 years who had recovered from COVID-19. Each CDR3 is given with its conserved first and last residue. A D gene is named only where the DNA matches it firmly. Size is stated for part of the rows, as once, few or many counts, or as a class when the clone is expanded.

j_call v_call d_call clone_size cdr3_aa cdr3_nt
TRBJ1-5 TRBV30 TRBD1 - CAWSPDRGSQPQHF TGTGCCTGGAGCCCGGACAGGGGGTCCCAGCCCCAGCATTTT
TRBJ1-5 TRBV18 TRBD1 - CASSQGADQPQHF TGTGCCAGCTCACAGGGGGCAGATCAGCCCCAGCATTTT
TRBJ1-6 TRBV19 TRBD1 - CASRDRPLSYNSPLHF TGTGCCAGTAGGGACAGGCCCCTCTCCTATAATTCACCCCTCCACTTT
TRBJ2-7 TRBV7-9 TRBD1 - CASSLGWGTGGLGEQYF TGTGCCAGCAGCTTAGGCTGGGGGACAGGGGGCTTGGGCGAGCAGTACTTC
TRBJ2-1 TRBV11-3 - - CASSPSGDEQFF TGTGCCAGCAGCCCGTCCGGGGATGAGCAGTTCTTC
TRBJ1-1 TRBV2 TRBD1 - CASSFRDREGPPAFF TGTGCCAGCAGCTTTAGGGACAGGGAGGGACCTCCGGCTTTCTTT
TRBJ1-1 TRBV29-1 - - CSVDQSGVTEAFF TGCAGCGTTGATCAGTCAGGGGTAACTGAAGCTTTCTTT
TRBJ2-2 TRBV2 TRBD2 - CASKRGGTGELFF TGTGCCAGCAAGCGGGGGGGCACCGGGGAGCTGTTTTTT
TRBJ2-5 TRBV5-1 TRBD2 - CASSPGPSGGLQETQYF TGCGCCAGCAGCCCGGGGCCTAGCGGGGGGTTACAAGAGACCCAGTACTTC
TRBJ2-3 TRBV3-1/TRBV3-2 - - CASSQAGSSRTDTQYF TGTGCCAGCAGCCAAGCCGGTAGTAGCCGCACAGATACGCAGTATTTT
TRBJ2-7 TRBV27 TRBD2 - CASSPAGGSYEQYF TGTGCCAGCAGTCCGGCGGGAGGCTCCTACGAGCAGTACTTC
TRBJ2-5 TRBV11-3 TRBD1 few CASSSDRGETQYF TGTGCCAGCAGCTCCGACAGGGGGGAGACCCAGTACTTC
TRBJ2-5 TRBV29-1 - - CSVEDQGGLIQETQYF TGCAGCGTTGAAGATCAGGGGGGCCTCATCCAAGAGACCCAGTACTTC
TRBJ2-2 TRBV9 TRBD2 few CASSVRTSGHTGELFF TGTGCCAGCAGCGTACGGACTAGCGGACACACCGGGGAGCTGTTTTTT
TRBJ2-4 TRBV4-2 TRBD1 - CASSQAPGQGTQYF TGTGCCAGCAGCCAAGCCCCGGGACAGGGTACTCAGTACTTC
TRBJ1-3 TRBV28 - - CASSTGGAGNTIYF TGTGCCAGCAGTACCGGGGGGGCTGGAAACACCATATATTTT
TRBJ2-7 TRBV29-1 - - CSVEDRYEQYF TGCAGCGTTGAAGATCGGTACGAGCAGTACTTC
TRBJ1-1 TRBV5-4 - - CASSLEANRVDTEAFF TGTGCCAGCAGCTTGGAAGCTAACAGAGTAGACACTGAAGCTTTCTTT
TRBJ2-3 TRBV5-4 - - CASSLILRTASTDTQYF TGTGCCAGCAGCTTGATCCTCCGGACAGCTAGCACAGATACGCAGTATTTT
TRBJ2-7 TRBV19 - once CASTPRAGAYEQYF TGTGCCAGTACCCCCAGGGCAGGAGCCTACGAGCAGTACTTC
TRBJ1-6 TRBV4-1 - - CASSQDLGVSSYNSPLHF TGCGCCAGCAGCCAAGATCTAGGGGTGAGCTCCTATAATTCACCCCTCCACTTT
TRBJ2-4 TRBV5-8 TRBD2 - CASSLPTGTSGGKNIQYF TGTGCCAGCAGCTTGCCCACGGGGACTAGCGGGGGAAAAAACATTCAGTACTTC
TRBJ2-2 TRBV12-5 - - CASGKQGRELFF TGTGCTAGTGGTAAACAGGGAAGGGAGCTGTTTTTT
TRBJ1-1 TRBV29-1 - - CSVDKIGTGPEAFF TGCAGCGTTGATAAGATAGGTACAGGGCCTGAAGCTTTCTTT
TRBJ1-1 TRBV12-3/TRBV12-4 - once CASSLRGNTEAFF TGTGCCAGCAGTTTACGGGGGAACACTGAAGCTTTCTTT
TRBJ2-2 TRBV5-1 - - CASSRNGPETGELFF TGCGCCAGCAGCCGGAATGGGCCCGAAACCGGGGAGCTGTTTTTT
TRBJ2-3 TRBV12-3/TRBV12-4 - - CASSPREDTQYF TGTGCCAGCAGCCCTCGGGAGGATACGCAGTATTTT
TRBJ1-4 TRBV2 - - CASSGGRDWRIEKLFF TGTGCCAGCAGTGGGGGCCGGGACTGGCGGATTGAAAAACTGTTTTTT
TRBJ1-5 TRBV6-5 - once CASRPASDSNQPQHF TGTGCCAGCAGACCCGCCAGCGATAGCAATCAGCCCCAGCATTTT
TRBJ2-5 TRBV5-4 - - CASSLGRQGGFGTQYF TGTGCCAGCAGCTTGGGGAGACAGGGAGGTTTTGGGACCCAGTACTTC
TRBJ1-1 TRBV7-9 - - CASSLDGGYEAFF TGTGCCAGCAGCTTAGATGGAGGCTATGAAGCTTTCTTT
TRBJ2-7 TRBV11-2 - - CASSLDLSKNYEQYF TGTGCCAGCAGCTTAGATCTATCAAAGAACTACGAGCAGTACTTC
TRBJ2-1 TRBV5-6 - few CASSKTRHNEQFF TGTGCCAGCAGCAAGACTAGACACAATGAGCAGTTCTTC
TRBJ1-2 TRBV10-3 - - CAISESGGGSYGYTF TGTGCCATCAGTGAGTCGGGAGGGGGAAGCTATGGCTACACCTTC
TRBJ1-2 TRBV18 TRBD1 once CASSPEQGRANYGYTF TGTGCCAGCTCACCGGAACAGGGGAGAGCTAACTATGGCTACACCTTC